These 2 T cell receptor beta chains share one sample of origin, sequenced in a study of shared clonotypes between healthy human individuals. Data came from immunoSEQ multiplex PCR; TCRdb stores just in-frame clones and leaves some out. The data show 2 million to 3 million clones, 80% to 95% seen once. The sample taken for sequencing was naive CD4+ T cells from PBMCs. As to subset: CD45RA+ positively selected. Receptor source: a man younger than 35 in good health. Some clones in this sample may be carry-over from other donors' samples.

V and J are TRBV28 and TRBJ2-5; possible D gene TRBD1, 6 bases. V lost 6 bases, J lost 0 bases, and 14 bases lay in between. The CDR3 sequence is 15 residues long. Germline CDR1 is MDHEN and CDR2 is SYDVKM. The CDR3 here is CASRQGDTDQETQYF. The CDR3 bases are TGTGCCAGCAGGCAAGGGGACACAGACCAAGAGACCCAGTACTTC.

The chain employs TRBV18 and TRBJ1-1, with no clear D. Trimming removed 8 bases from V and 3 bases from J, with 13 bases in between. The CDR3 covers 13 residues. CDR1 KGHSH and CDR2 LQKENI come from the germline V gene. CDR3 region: CASKGSVDTEAFF. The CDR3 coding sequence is TGTGCCAGCAAGGGTAGCGTGGACACTGAAGCTTTCTTT.